The clone carrying this T cell receptor beta chain was recorded only once. Looked up from germline, CDR1 is SGHNT and CDR2 is YENEEA. V lost 5 bases and J 8 bases, leaving 15 bases between the germline ends. The length of the CDR3 is 13 residues. This sample was included in a study of lymphopenia after photon versus proton radiotherapy. Measured with immunoSEQ multiplex PCR; TCRdb has only the in-frame clones, and not every one. The table has about 70,000 clones, 80% to 95% seen once. The receptor was isolated from a woman between 40 and 55 years old with cholangiocarcinoma. V is TRBV11-3 and J is TRBJ1-2; no definite D call. Sequenced material: peripheral blood, taken from a patient treated with photon-based radiotherapy. CDR3 in DNA: TGTGCCAGCAGCCCAGAAGTCGGTCGCGGCTACACCTTC. It translates to CASSPEVGRGYTF. Full variable domain (rest looked up from reference TRBV11-3 and TRBJ1-2): EAGVVQSPRYKIIEKKQPVAFWCNPISGHNTLYWYLQNLGQGPELLIRYENEEAVDDSQLPKDRFSAERLKGVDSTLKIQPAELGDSAVYLCASSPEVGRGYTFGSGTRLTVV.